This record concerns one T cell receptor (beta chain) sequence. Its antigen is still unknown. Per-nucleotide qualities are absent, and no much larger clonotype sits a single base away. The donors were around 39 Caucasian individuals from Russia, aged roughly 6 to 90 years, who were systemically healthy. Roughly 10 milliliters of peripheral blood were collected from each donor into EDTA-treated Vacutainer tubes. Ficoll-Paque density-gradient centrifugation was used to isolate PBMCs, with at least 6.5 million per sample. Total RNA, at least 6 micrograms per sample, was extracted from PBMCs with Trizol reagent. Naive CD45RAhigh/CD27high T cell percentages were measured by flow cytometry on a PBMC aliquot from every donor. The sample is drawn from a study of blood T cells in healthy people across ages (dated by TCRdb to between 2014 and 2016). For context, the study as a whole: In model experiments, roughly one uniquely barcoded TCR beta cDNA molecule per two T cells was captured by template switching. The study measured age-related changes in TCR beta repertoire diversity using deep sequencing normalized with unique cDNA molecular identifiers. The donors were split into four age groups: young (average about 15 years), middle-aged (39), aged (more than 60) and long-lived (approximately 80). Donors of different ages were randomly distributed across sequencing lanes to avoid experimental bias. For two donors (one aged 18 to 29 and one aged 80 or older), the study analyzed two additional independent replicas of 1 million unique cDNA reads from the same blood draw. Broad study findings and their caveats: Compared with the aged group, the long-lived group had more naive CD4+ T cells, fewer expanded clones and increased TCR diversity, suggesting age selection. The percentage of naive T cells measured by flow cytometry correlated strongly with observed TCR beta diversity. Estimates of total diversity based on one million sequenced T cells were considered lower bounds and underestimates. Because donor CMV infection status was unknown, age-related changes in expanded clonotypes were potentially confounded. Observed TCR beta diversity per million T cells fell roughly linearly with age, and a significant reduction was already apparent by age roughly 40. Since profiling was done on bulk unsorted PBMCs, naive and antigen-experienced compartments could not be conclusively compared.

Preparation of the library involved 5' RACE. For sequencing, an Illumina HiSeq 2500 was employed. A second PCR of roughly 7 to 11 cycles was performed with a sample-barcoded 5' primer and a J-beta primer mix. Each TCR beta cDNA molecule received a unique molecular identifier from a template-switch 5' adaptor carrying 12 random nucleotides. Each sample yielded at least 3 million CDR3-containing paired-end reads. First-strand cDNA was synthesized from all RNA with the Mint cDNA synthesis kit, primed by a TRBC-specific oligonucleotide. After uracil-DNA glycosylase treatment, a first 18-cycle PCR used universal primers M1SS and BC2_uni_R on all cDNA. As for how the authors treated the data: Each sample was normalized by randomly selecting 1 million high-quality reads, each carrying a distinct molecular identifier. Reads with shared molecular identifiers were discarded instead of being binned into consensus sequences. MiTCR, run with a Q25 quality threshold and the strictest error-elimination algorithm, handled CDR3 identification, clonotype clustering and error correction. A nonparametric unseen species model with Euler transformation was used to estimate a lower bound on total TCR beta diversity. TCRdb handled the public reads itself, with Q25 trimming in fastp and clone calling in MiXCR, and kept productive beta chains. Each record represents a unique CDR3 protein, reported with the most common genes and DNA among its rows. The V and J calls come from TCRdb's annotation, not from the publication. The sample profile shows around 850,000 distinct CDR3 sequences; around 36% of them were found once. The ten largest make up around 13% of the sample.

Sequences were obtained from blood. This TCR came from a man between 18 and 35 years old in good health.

The nucleotide sequence reads TGTGCCAGCAGTCTCGGACAGGATCGTGACCGAGAAGCTTTCTTT. This encodes CASSLGQDRDREAFF. In this chain, TRBV12-3 or TRBV12-4 is recombined with TRBJ1-1, and 7 junction bases match TRBD1. Germline trimming amounts to 5 bases on V and 8 bases on J, with 14 as the count of junction bases outside the gene matches. The CDR3 starts with the cysteine, ends with the phenylalanine, and has 15 residues. Only CDR3 DNA remains: 45 bases, in frame from the first base.